The present T cell receptor (beta chain) was sequenced within a study of shared clonotypes between healthy human individuals. The germline V gene encodes CDR1 ENHRY and CDR2 SYGVKD. Trimming left V 6 bases short and J 0 bases short, with 9 bases between. The CDR3 extends over 14 amino acids. This clone was counted once. TCRdb's copy holds only in-frame clones and misses some; the assay was immunoSEQ multiplex PCR. The sample holds about 2.4 million clones; 93% are singletons and the top ten take roughly 0.36%. This sequence joins TRBV10-3 and TRBJ2-1, with D perhaps matching TRBD1 (6 bases). The TCR was taken from a man between 18 and 29 years old in good health. Some clones in this sample may be carry-over from other donors' samples. Sequences were obtained from naive CD4+ T cells from PBMCs. This sample's subset: CD45RA+ positively selected. The CDR3: CAISRDTSYNEQFF. The CDR3 region has the DNA TGTGCCATCAGCCGGGACACCTCCTACAATGAGCAGTTCTTC.